Presented here are 9 T cell receptor beta chains from one specimen sequenced in a study of T cells in Graves' hyperthyroidism and ophthalmopathy. Using RNA transcripts as the source, TCR beta CDR3 regions were amplified. TCR CDR3 regions were first amplified by RT-PCR with HTBI primers. MiXCR, applied by TCRdb to the multiplex PCR reads, yields one record per CDR3 protein. The data hold about 500,000 distinct CDR3 sequences, with 40% to 50% observed a single time. The sample consisted of peripheral blood or thyroid tissue (not recorded which). These receptors were collected from an adult woman with Graves' disease, either hyperthyroidism or ophthalmopathy (not recorded which).

The chain is built from TRBV24-1 and TRBJ1-1; possible D gene TRBD1, 5 bases. V gave up 7 bases and J gave up 1 base, with 9 bases separating them. Germline lookup yields CDR1 KGHDR and CDR2 SFDVKD. The CDR3 runs to 13 residues. The CDR3 region has the DNA TGTGCCACCAGGGGACCCACGAACACTGAAGCTTTCTTT. Translated, it gives CATRGPTNTEAFF.

Ten or more counts support this clonotype. V usage is TRBV6-5 and J usage is TRBJ1-2, with D unclear. There are 14 residues in the CDR3. V lost 7 bases to trimming and J lost 5 bases, with 17 bases between them. Germline lookup yields CDR1 MNHEY and CDR2 SVGAGI. The chain's CDR3 is CASTQSPGGYGYTF. CDR3 bases: TGTGCCAGCACCCAGTCCCCGGGAGGGTATGGCTACACCTTC.

A note on this clonotype: One end of the junction fails to match germline, which may point to a read error. The CDR3 here is CASSLDAGLNYGYTF. The CDR3 DNA follows: TGTGCCAGCAGTTTAGATGCGGGGCTGAACTATGGCTACACCTTC. J is TRBJ1-2 and V is TRBV5-1, with a tentative D call TRBD1 (5 bases). CDR1 and CDR2 (germline): SGHRS, YFSETQ. This CDR3 has 15 amino acids.

The genes are TRBV6-5 and TRBJ1-4; TRBD1 is a possible D gene (5 bases). Germline CDR1 is MNHEY and CDR2 is SVGAGI. The CDR3 runs to 14 residues. V shed 5 bases and J shed 0 bases, with 7 bases lying between them. The CDR3 sequence is CASSTGSTNEKLFF. The CDR3 DNA reads as TGTGCCAGCAGTACAGGTTCAACTAATGAAAAACTGTTTTTT.

This clonotype was counted between two and nine times. The chain uses TRBV2 and TRBJ2-7; D tentatively reads TRBD1 or TRBD2 (5 bases each). The CDR3 length is 15 residues. Germline values: CDR1 SNHLY, CDR2 FYNNEI. Between the trimmed V and J ends, which lost 2 bases and 6 bases, there was a span of 17 bases. CDR3 sequence (DNA): TGTGCCAGCAGTGAATTATTGTCGGGGCAGGGCGAGCAGTACTTC. Translation gives CASSELLSGQGEQYF.

The sample holds a few counts of this clonotype. The chain carries TRBV10-3 and TRBJ1-5; TRBD1 agrees at 7 bases. With 0 bases clipped from V and 2 bases from J, the junction kept 4 bases outside the gene matches. The CDR3 is 16 residues long. The germline V gene encodes CDR1 ENHRY and CDR2 SYGVKD. DNA of the CDR3: TGTGCCATCAGTGAGTCGACAGGGAGGGGCAATCAGCCCCAGCATTTT. Translating it yields CAISESTGRGNQPQHF.

The V call is TRBV10-3, the J call TRBJ2-7, with D perhaps matching TRBD1 or TRBD2 (5 bases each). Germline-derived CDR1 and CDR2 are ENHRY and SYGVKD. This CDR3 is built from 12 residues. V lost 10 bases and J lost 3, with 13 bases in between. CDR3 coding DNA: TGTGCCACCCAGGGACGGAACTACGAGCAGTACTTC. This sequence encodes CATQGRNYEQYF.

Notes on this clonotype: Given a much more abundant clone one base away, this may be a read error. The V and J genes are TRBV5-1 and TRBJ2-2, with a tentative D call TRBD2 (5 bases). The CDR3 is 16 amino acids. Trimming took 4 bases from V and 5 from J, leaving 18 bases between them. CDR1 is SGHRS, CDR2 YFSETQ, per germline. DNA for the CDR3: TGCGCCAGCAGCCAGACCGGAAATGGAGGAACCGGGGAGCTGTTTTTT. Its protein is CASSQTGNGGTGELFF. The variable domain in full, completed from reference TRBV5-1 and TRBJ2-2, reads KAGVTQTPRYLIKTRGQQVTLSCSPISGHRSVSWYQQTPGQGLQFLFEYFSETQRNKGNFPGRFSGRQFSNSRSEMNVSTLELGDSALYLCASSQTGNGGTGELFFGEGSRLTVL.

This clonotype turned up a few times. The V and J genes are TRBV5-1 and TRBJ2-1; 7 nucleotides match TRBD2. V trimming: 3 bases; J trimming: 8 bases; junction bases outside the gene matches: 11. This CDR3 spans 15 amino acids. CDR1 is SGHRS and CDR2 is YFSETQ in the germline V gene. The chain's CDR3 is CASSSGPTSSDEQFF. The DNA for the CDR3 is TGCGCCAGCAGCTCGGGACCGACTAGCTCCGATGAGCAGTTCTTC.